This T cell receptor beta chain was found in a study of CD8+CD57+ T cells in acquired aplastic anemia. About the study: Yields of DNA that came from sorted CD4+ and CD8+ cells averaged approximately 3.5 ug.

Concerning this clonotype: As yet, its antigen is unknown.

The germline CDR1 and CDR2 sequences are WNHNN and SYGVQD (reference sequence). V lost 7 bases and J 3 bases, leaving 9 bases between the germline ends. The CDR3 is made up of 12 amino acids. TCR beta VDJ and CDR3 profiling used genomic DNA as template. TCRdb itself ran the reads through MiXCR, one entry per CDR3 protein. The sample includes about 120,000 distinct CDR3 sequences, 55% to 60% of them seen just once. Findings of the study overall: Simpson's diversity of CD8+ cells was not significantly different in patients compared with controls. Sharing between patients and controls was observed for around 30 CD8+ CDR3 sequences.

The authors sequenced patients whose flow cytometry had shown CD8+CD57+ cell expansion. Patients were therapy-naive when their blood was sampled. The rearrangement uses TRBV10-1 and TRBJ1-2; D not certain. The origin of this receptor is a human donor with aplastic anemia. Sequences were obtained from sorted CD4+, CD8+, or CD8+CD57+ T cells (not recorded which) from PBMCs. As DNA, the CDR3 is TGCGCCAGCATCCACGGGGACTATGGCTACACCTTC. Its protein is CASIHGDYGYTF.